These T cell receptor beta chains were read from a single sample in a study of blood T cells in healthy people across ages. TCRdb used MiXCR to reprocess the 5' RACE reads, holding one entry per CDR3 protein. This sample has 540,000 or so distinct CDR3 sequences, with 45% to 55% found just once. Sequenced input: blood. Source of these receptors: an older man in good health. The CDR3 runs from the conserved cysteine through the conserved F or W. Fields, in order: J gene, D gene, V gene, clone size, CDR3 protein, CDR3 DNA. D genes are given only for firm matches. A clone size is listed for some rows: how often the clone was seen (once, few, many), or a class if it is expanded.

>TRBJ2-7|TRBD2|TRBV5-1|NA
CASSPLAGGRSYEQYF
TGCGCCAGCTCACCACTGGCGGGGGGGCGTAGCTACGAGCAGTACTTC
>TRBJ2-2|NA|TRBV4-2|once
CASSQARDSNTGELFF
TGTGCCAGCAGCCAAGCGCGGGATTCCAACACCGGGGAGCTGTTTTTT
>TRBJ2-5|TRBD1|TRBV5-1|NA
CASSFGTGDGEQYF
TGCGCCAGCAGCTTCGGGACAGGGGACGGGGAGCAGTACTTC
>TRBJ2-4|NA|TRBV28|NA
CASRRGGVAKNIQYF
TGTGCCAGCAGGCGTGGCGGAGTGGCCAAAAACATTCAGTACTTC
>TRBJ2-7|NA|TRBV10-2|NA
CASGVPGSGNEQYF
TGCGCCAGCGGGGTACCGGGGTCGGGCAACGAGCAGTACTTC
>TRBJ2-7|NA|TRBV18|NA
CASSGQHYEQYF
TGTGCCAGCTCAGGACAGCACTACGAGCAGTACTTC
>TRBJ2-5|TRBD1|TRBV5-4|NA
CASSTSPGQQETQYF
TGTGCCAGCAGCACTTCCCCGGGACAGCAAGAGACCCAGTACTTC
>TRBJ2-7|NA|TRBV21-1|NA
CASSKFEAPYEQYF
TGTGCCAGCAGCAAATTCGAGGCCCCCTACGAGCAGTACTTC
>TRBJ1-2|NA|TRBV20-1|NA
CSARGNPEGGGYTF
TGCAGTGCTAGAGGCAACCCCGAGGGTGGTGGCTACACCTTC
>TRBJ2-7|TRBD1|TRBV5-1|few
CASSFSSGTGGSYEQYF
TGCGCCAGCAGCTTTTCGTCCGGGACAGGGGGCTCCTACGAGCAGTACTTC
>TRBJ2-7|NA|TRBV10-3|NA
CAIRVGGDSYEQYF
TGTGCCATCAGGGTTGGCGGGGACTCCTACGAGCAGTACTTC
>TRBJ2-3|TRBD1|TRBV12-3/TRBV12-4|NA
CASSKRTGVTDTQYF
TGTGCCAGCAGTAAACGGACAGGGGTCACAGATACGCAGTATTTT
>TRBJ2-7|TRBD1|TRBV6-5|many
CASSSRDSRLRVQYF
TGTGCCAGCAGCTCCCGGGACAGCCGTCTACGAGTGCAGTACTTC
>TRBJ2-7|NA|TRBV20-1|few
CSARAPGADLYEQYF
TGCAGTGCTAGAGCCCCGGGGGCCGACCTCTACGAGCAGTACTTC
>TRBJ1-5|NA|TRBV10-1|NA
CASSVGPTRGSYGNQPQHF
TGCGCCAGCAGTGTTGGGCCCACCAGGGGAAGTTACGGCAATCAGCCCCAGCATTTT
>TRBJ1-5|NA|TRBV29-1|NA
CSVRTDLNQPQHF
TGCAGCGTAAGGACAGACTTAAATCAGCCCCAGCATTTT
>TRBJ2-5|NA|TRBV20-1|NA
CSARGGTETQYF
TGCAGTGCTAGAGGTGGCACAGAGACCCAGTACTTC
>TRBJ2-1|TRBD1|TRBV6-2/TRBV6-3|NA
CASSASGQGYNEQFF
TGTGCCAGCAGTGCCTCGGGACAGGGATACAATGAGCAGTTCTTC
>TRBJ2-1|TRBD2|TRBV6-6|NA
CASSHSGRTSGENEQFF
TGTGCCAGCAGCCACTCGGGGAGGACTAGCGGGGAAAATGAGCAGTTCTTC
>TRBJ2-1|NA|TRBV3-1|NA
CASSPRGFSSNEQFF
TGTGCCAGCAGCCCACGAGGGTTTTCGTCTAATGAGCAGTTCTTC
>TRBJ2-1|NA|TRBV7-2|NA
CASSLHPGWDEQFF
TGTGCCAGCAGCTTACATCCCGGCTGGGATGAGCAGTTCTTC
>TRBJ2-1|TRBD1|TRBV5-5|NA
CASSSGGTGGHEQFF
TGTGCCAGCAGCTCGGGAGGGACAGGGGGTCATGAGCAGTTCTTC
>TRBJ2-7|TRBD2|TRBV7-2|NA
CASSLLAGEAYEQYF
TGTGCCAGCAGCCTACTAGCGGGGGAAGCCTACGAGCAGTACTTC
>TRBJ2-7|TRBD1|TRBV6-5|many
CASSNSGGPEQYF
TGTGCCAGCAGCAACTCAGGGGGTCCCGAGCAGTACTTC
>TRBJ1-2|NA|TRBV6-6|NA
CASSYSRGAFTF
TGTGCCAGCAGTTACTCTCGGGGGGCATTCACCTTC
>TRBJ2-7|NA|TRBV29-1|NA
CSVGLSLPYEQYF
TGCAGCGTTGGACTGTCACTCCCTTACGAGCAGTACTTC
>TRBJ2-1|NA|TRBV5-1|NA
CASSADSDSGSYNEQFF
TGCGCCAGCAGCGCGGATTCGGACTCGGGGTCCTACAATGAGCAGTTCTTC
>TRBJ2-5|TRBD1|TRBV6-5|few
CASSDNGQEETQYF
TGTGCCAGCAGTGACAACGGACAGGAAGAGACCCAGTACTTC
>TRBJ2-7|TRBD2|TRBV5-1|NA
CAGSSIRTSGIPYEQYF
TGCGCCGGCAGCTCCATACGGACTAGCGGGATACCATACGAGCAGTACTTC
>TRBJ2-1|NA|TRBV20-1|NA
CSARVTRGEQFF
TGCAGTGCTAGAGTGACTAGGGGTGAGCAGTTCTTC
>TRBJ2-1|TRBD1|TRBV7-2|NA
CASSQRQGNYEQFF
TGTGCCAGCAGCCAGAGACAGGGAAACTATGAGCAGTTCTTC
>TRBJ2-7|NA|TRBV7-9|few
CASSLGGGRREQYF
TGTGCCAGCAGCTTAGGAGGGGGGCGCCGCGAGCAGTACTTC
>TRBJ2-1|TRBD2|TRBV20-1|few
CSAREPKRTSGSNEQFF
TGCAGTGCGCGAGAACCTAAGAGGACTAGCGGGAGCAATGAGCAGTTCTTC
>TRBJ2-3|NA|TRBV7-2|NA
CASSILDGRTDTQYF
TGTGCCAGCAGTATCCTCGACGGACGCACAGATACGCAGTATTTT
>TRBJ1-5|NA|TRBV6-6|many
CATLERSNQPQHF
TGTGCCACCTTGGAAAGGTCAAATCAGCCCCAGCATTTT
>TRBJ2-1|TRBD2|TRBV4-3|few
CASSQAHLAGGQEQFF
TGCGCCAGCAGCCAAGCCCACCTAGCGGGGGGCCAGGAGCAGTTCTTC
>TRBJ2-7|TRBD2|TRBV12-3/TRBV12-4|NA
CASSLCPSGRLFCEQYF
TGTGCCAGCAGTCTTTGTCCTAGCGGGAGGTTGTTCTGCGAGCAGTACTTC
>TRBJ2-7|NA|TRBV12-3/TRBV12-4|few
CASSYSRGPSREQYF
TGTGCCAGCAGTTACTCCCGGGGGCCCTCGAGGGAGCAGTACTTC
>TRBJ2-3|NA|TRBV10-3|few
CAISEPRQSTDTQYF
TGTGCCATCAGTGAGCCCAGACAGAGCACAGATACGCAGTATTTT
>TRBJ2-1|NA|TRBV7-2|NA
CASSLAARRTNLYNEQFF
TGTGCCAGCAGCTTAGCAGCGCGCAGGACCAACCTATACAATGAGCAGTTCTTC
>TRBJ2-7|NA|TRBV7-9|NA
CASSNSGFSYEQYF
TGTGCCAGCAGTAATAGCGGATTCTCCTACGAGCAGTACTTC
>TRBJ2-3|TRBD1|TRBV29-1|NA
CSVEDDRDRLQYF
TGCAGCGTTGAAGATGATAGGGACAGGTTACAGTATTTT